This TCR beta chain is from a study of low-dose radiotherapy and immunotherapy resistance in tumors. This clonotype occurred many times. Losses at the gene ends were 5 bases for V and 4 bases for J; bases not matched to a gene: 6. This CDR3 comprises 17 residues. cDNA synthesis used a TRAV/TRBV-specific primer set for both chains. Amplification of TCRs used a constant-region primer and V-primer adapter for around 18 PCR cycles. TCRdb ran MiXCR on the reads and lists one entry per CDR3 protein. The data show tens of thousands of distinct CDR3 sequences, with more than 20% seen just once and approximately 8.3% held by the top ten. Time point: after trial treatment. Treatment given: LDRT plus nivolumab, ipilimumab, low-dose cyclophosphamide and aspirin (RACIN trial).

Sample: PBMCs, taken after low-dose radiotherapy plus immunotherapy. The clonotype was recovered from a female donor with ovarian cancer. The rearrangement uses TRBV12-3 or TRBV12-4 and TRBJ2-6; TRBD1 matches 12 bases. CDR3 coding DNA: TGTGCCAGCAGTCCGGGACAGGGGGCTGTGGGGGCCAACGTCCTGACTTTC. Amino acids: CASSPGQGAVGANVLTF.